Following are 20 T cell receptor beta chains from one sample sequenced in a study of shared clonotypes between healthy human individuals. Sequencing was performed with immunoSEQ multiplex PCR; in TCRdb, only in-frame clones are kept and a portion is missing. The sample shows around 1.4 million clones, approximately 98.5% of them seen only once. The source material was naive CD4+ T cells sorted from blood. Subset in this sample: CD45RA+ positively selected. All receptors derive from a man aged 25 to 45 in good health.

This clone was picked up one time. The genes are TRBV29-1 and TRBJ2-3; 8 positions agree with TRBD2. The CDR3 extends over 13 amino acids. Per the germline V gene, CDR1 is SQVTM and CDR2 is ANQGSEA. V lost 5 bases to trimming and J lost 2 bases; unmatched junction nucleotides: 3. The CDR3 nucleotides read TGCAGCGTTCGCGGGAGGTACACAGATACGCAGTATTTT. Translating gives CSVRGRYTDTQYF.

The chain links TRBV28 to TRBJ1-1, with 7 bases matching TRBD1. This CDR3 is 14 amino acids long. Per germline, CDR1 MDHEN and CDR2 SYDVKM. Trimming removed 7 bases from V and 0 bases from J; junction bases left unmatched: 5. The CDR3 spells CASIPTGLNTEAFF. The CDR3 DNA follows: TGTGCCAGCATCCCGACAGGGTTGAACACTGAAGCTTTCTTT. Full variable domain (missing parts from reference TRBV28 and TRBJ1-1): DVKVTQSSRYLVKRTGEKVFLECVQDMDHENMFWYRQDPGLGLRLIYFSYDVKMKEKGDIPEGYSVSREKKERFSLILESASTNQTSMYLCASIPTGLNTEAFFGQGTRLTVV.

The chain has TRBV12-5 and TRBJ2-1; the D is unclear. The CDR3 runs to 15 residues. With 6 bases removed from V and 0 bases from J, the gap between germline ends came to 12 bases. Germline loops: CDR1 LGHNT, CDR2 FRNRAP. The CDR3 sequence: CASGLNIRSYNEQFF. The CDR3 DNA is TGTGCTAGTGGCCTCAACATTCGCTCCTACAATGAGCAGTTCTTC.

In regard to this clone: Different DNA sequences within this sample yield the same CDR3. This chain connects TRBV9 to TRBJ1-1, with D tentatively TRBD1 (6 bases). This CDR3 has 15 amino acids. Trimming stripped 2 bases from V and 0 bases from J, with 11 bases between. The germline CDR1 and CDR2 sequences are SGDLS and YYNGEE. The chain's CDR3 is CASSVGHLMNTEAFF. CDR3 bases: TGTGCCAGCAGCGTGGGACACCTCATGAACACTGAAGCTTTCTTT.

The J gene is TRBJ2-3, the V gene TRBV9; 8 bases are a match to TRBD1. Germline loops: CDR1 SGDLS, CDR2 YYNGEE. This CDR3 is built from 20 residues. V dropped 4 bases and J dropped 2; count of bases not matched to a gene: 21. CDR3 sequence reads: CASSLSFTGGVQAATDTQYF. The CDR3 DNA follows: TGTGCCAGCAGCCTTTCTTTCACAGGGGGTGTACAGGCAGCCACAGATACGCAGTATTTT.

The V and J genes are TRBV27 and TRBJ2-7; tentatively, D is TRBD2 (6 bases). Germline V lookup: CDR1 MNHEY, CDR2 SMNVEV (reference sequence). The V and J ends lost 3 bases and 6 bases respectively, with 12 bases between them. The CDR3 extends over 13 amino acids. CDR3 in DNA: TGTGCCAGCAGTTTTGGACTACCCTCCGAGCAGTACTTC. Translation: CASSFGLPSEQYF.

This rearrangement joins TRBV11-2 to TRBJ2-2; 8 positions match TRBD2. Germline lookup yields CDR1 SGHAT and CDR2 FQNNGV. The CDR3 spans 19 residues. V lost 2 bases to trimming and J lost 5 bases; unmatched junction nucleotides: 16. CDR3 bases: TGTGCCAGCAGCTTACCGGGGGGTAGGACTAGCCCTCTTACCGGGGAGCTGTTTTTT. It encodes CASSLPGGRTSPLTGELFF.

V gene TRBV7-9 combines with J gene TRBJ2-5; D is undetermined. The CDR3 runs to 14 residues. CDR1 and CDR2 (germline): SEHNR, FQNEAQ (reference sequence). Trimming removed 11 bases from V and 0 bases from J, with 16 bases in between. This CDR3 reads CAVDLGGDQETQYF. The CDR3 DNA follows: TGTGCCGTGGATTTGGGTGGCGACCAAGAGACCCAGTACTTC. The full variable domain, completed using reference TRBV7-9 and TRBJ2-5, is DTGVSQNPRHKITKRGQNVTFRCDPISEHNRLYWYRQTLGQGPEFLTYFQNEAQLEKSRLLSDRFSAERPKGSFSTLEIQRTEQGDSAMYLCAVDLGGDQETQYFGPGTRLLVL.

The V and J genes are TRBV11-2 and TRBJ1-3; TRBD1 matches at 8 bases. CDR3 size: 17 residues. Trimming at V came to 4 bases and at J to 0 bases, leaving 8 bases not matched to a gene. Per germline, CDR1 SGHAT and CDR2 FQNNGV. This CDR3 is CASSSTPGTGSGNTIYF. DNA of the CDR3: TGTGCCAGCAGCTCAACCCCCGGGACAGGCTCTGGAAACACCATATATTTT.

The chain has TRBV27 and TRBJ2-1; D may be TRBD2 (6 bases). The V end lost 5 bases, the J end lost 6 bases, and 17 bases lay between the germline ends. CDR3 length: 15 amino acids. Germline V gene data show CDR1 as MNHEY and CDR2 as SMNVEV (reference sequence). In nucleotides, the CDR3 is TGTGCCAGCAGTCCTAAGGGACTGAGGGCCAATGAGCAGTTCTTC. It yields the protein CASSPKGLRANEQFF.

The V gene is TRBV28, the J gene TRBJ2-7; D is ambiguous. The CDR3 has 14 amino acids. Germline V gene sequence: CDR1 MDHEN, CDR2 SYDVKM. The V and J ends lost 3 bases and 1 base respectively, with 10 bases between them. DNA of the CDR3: TGTGCCAGCAGTTTTTCTAGAGTTTCCTACGAGCAGTACTTC. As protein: CASSFSRVSYEQYF.

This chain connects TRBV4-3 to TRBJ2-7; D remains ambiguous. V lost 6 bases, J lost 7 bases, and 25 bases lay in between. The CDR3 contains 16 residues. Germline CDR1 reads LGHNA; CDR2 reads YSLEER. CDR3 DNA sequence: TGCGCCAGCAGTACCTCCCCGGGTCACCCTGGGGTAGAGCAGTACTTC. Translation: CASSTSPGHPGVEQYF.

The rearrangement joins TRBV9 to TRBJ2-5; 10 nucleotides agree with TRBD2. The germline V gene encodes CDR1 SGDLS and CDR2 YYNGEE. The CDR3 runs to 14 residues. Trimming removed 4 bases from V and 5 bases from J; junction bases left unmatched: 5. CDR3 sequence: CASSMGLAWETQYF. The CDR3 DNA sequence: TGTGCCAGCAGCATGGGACTAGCGTGGGAGACCCAGTACTTC.

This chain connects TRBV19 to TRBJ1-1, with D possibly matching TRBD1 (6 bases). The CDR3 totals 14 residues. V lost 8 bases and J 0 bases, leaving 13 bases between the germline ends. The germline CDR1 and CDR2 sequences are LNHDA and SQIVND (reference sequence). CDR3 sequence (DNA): TGTGCCAGTCGTAGGGGGTTGGTGAACACTGAAGCTTTCTTT. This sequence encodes CASRRGLVNTEAFF.

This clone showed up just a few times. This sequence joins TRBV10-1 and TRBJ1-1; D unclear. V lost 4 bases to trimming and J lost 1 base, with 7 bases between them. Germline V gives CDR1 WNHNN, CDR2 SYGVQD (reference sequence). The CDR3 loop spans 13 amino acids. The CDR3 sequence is CASSGPKNTEAFF. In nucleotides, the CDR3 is TGCGCCAGCAGTGGGCCGAAGAACACTGAAGCTTTCTTT.

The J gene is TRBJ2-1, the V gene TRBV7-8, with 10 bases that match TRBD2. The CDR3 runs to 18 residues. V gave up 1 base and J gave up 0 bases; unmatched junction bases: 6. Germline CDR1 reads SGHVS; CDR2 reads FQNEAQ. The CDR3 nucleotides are TGTGCCAGCAGCTTAGTTATGGCTAGCGGGAGCTCCTACAATGAGCAGTTCTTC. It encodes CASSLVMASGSSYNEQFF.

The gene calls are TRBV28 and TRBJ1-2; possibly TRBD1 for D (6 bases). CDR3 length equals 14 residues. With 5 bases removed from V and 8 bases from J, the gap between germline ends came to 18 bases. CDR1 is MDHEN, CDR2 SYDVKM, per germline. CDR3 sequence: CASSLGGALYGYTF. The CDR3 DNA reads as TGTGCCAGCAGTCTAGGGGGGGCGCTATACGGCTACACCTTC.

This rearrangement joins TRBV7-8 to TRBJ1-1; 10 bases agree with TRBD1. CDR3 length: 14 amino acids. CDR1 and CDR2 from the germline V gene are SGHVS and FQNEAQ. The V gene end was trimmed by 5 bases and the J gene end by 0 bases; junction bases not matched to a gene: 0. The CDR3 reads CASSGTGVNTEAFF. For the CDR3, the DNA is TGTGCCAGCAGCGGGACAGGGGTGAACACTGAAGCTTTCTTT.

The CDR3 loop is CASSELGQRQEQFF. CDR3 nucleotides: TGTGCCAGCAGTGAATTGGGACAGAGGCAAGAGCAGTTCTTC. The chain carries TRBV2 and TRBJ2-1; TRBD1 agrees at 7 bases. The CDR3 covers 14 residues. Germline V gene data show CDR1 as SNHLY and CDR2 as FYNNEI. The trim removed 2 bases at V and 10 bases at J, leaving 8 bases unmatched.

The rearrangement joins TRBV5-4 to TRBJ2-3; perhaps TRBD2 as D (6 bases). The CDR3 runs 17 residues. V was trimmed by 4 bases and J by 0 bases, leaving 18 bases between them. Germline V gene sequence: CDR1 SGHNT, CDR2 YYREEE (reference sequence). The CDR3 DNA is TGTGCCAGCAGCAAAAGTGGGGAGCGGGCTAGCACAGATACGCAGTATTTT. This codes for CASSKSGERASTDTQYF.